This T cell receptor beta chain was recorded in a study of graft-versus-host responses after intestinal transplantation. Germline-derived CDR1 and CDR2 are SGDLS and YYNGEE. Trimming pared 0 bases from V and 1 base from J, leaving 4 bases between. The CDR3 runs 13 residues. As regards this clone: Distinct nucleotide sequences in the sample also encode this CDR3.

Sequencing was performed with immunoSEQ multiplex PCR; in TCRdb, only in-frame clones are kept and a portion is missing. The table shows roughly 70,000 clones, with roughly 92% occurring only once. Sequences were derived from bone marrow, sampled around 720 days after intestinal transplantation. This clonotype was obtained from a human patient who received an intestinal transplant, so some T cells may come from the graft donor. The chain carries TRBV9 and TRBJ2-5, with unresolved D. The CDR3 sequence: CASSVDLQETQYF. CDR3 DNA sequence: TGTGCCAGCAGCGTAGATCTCCAAGAGACCCAGTACTTC.